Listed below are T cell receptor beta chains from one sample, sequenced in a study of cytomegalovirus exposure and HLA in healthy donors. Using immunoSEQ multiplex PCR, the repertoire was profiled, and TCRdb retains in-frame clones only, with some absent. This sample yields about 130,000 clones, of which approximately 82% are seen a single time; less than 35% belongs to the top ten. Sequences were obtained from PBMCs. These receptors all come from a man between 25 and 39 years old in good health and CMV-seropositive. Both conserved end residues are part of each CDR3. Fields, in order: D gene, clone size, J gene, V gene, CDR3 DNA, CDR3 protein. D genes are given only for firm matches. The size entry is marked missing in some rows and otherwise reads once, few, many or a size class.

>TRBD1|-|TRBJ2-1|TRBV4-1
TGCGCCAGCAGCCAAGGGCAGGGGACAGCCTACAATGAGCAGTTCTTC
CASSQGQGTAYNEQFF
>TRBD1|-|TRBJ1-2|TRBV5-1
TGCGCCAGCAGCTTGAGGGACAGGGATACGGGCGGCTACACCTTC
CASSLRDRDTGGYTF
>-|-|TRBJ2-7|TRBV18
TGTGCCAGCTCACCAACGAGGGACGAGCAGTACTTC
CASSPTRDEQYF
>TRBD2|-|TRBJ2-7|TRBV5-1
TGCGCCAGCAGCCGGACTAGCGGTACCTACGAGCAGTACTTC
CASSRTSGTYEQYF
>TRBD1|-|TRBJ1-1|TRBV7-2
TGTGCCAGCAGCTTAGGATGGACAGGGGGGGTCACTGAAGCTTTCTTT
CASSLGWTGGVTEAFF
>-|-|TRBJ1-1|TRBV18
TGTGCCAGCTCACCACAGGGCGGGGGTACTGAAGCTTTCTTT
CASSPQGGGTEAFF
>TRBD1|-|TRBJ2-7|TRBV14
TGTGCCAGCAGCTGGGATAATACAGGGGGCGAGCAGTACTTC
CASSWDNTGGEQYF
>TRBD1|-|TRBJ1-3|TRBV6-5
TGTGCCAGCAGTCTAGGACAGGGGCCTGGAAACACCATATATTTT
CASSLGQGPGNTIYF
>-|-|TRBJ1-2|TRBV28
TGTGCCAGCAGTTTATCGTCCCTCACAGGGATCGGCTATGGCTACACCTTC
CASSLSSLTGIGYGYTF
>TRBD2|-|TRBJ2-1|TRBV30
TGTGCCTGGAGCGCCCGACTAGCGGGAGTCAATGAGCAGTTCTTC
CAWSARLAGVNEQFF
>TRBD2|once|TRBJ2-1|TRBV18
TGTGCCAGCTCGCCGGGACTAGCAAACTACAATGAGCAGTTCTTC
CASSPGLANYNEQFF
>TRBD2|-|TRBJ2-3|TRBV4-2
TGTGCCAGCAGCCAAGAGTGGACGGGAGGCAGCACAGATACGCAGTATTTT
CASSQEWTGGSTDTQYF
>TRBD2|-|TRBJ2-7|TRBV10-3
TGTGCCAGTACACGGACTAGCGGTTTGTGGGAGCAGTACTTC
CASTRTSGLWEQYF
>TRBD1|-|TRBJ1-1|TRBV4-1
TGCGCCAGCAGCCTTCCGGACAGGCCCCACACTGAAGCTTTCTTT
CASSLPDRPHTEAFF
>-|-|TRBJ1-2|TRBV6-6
TGTGCCAGCAGCCTGACAGCTAACTATGGCTACACCTTC
CASSLTANYGYTF
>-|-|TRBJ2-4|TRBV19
TGTGCCAGTAGTATTGATGTCAGGGGCGCCAAAAACATTCAGTACTTC
CASSIDVRGAKNIQYF
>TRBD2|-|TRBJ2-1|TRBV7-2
TGTGCCAGCAGCTTTTACCCAGCGGGAGCCATCTCCTACAATGAGCAGTTCTTC
CASSFYPAGAISYNEQFF
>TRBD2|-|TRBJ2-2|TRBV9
TGTGCCAGCAGCCATCCTTCACTAGCGGGGTACACCGGGGAGCTGTTTTTT
CASSHPSLAGYTGELFF
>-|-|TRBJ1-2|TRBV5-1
TGCGCCAGCAGCTCCGGGACGGAGGGTTTTCATGGCTACACCTTC
CASSSGTEGFHGYTF
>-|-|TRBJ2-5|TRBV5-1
TGCGCCAGCAGTCGTACTAGTGCCGAGACCCAGTACTTC
CASSRTSAETQYF
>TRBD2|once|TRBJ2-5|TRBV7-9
TGTGCCAGCAGCTTTGGACTAGCGGGTAACCAAGAGACCCAGTACTTC
CASSFGLAGNQETQYF
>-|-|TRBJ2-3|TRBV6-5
TGTGCCAGCAGTACGGGACTCCCCCCGGATACGCAGTATTTT
CASSTGLPPDTQYF
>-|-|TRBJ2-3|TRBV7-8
TGTGCCAGCAGCTTAGATGGGGTAGCGGCTAGCACAGATACGCAGTATTTT
CASSLDGVAASTDTQYF
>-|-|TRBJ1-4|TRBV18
TGTGCCAGCGGCGACAGCGTCGGGGGAAAACTGTTTTTT
CASGDSVGGKLFF
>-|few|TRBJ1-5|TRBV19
TGTGCCAGTAGTATATGGTCAGGTGGCAATCAGCCCCAGCATTTT
CASSIWSGGNQPQHF
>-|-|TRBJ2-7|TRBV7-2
TGTGCCAGCAGCCGAAACCTCGGACAGCTCTACGAGCAGTACTTC
CASSRNLGQLYEQYF
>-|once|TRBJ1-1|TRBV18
TGTGCCAGCTCACGGGGAGGGAACACTGAAGCTTTCTTT
CASSRGGNTEAFF
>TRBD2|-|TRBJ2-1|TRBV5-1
TGCGCCAGCAGCCCCGGACTAGCGACCTGGAGCTCCTACAATGAGCAGTTCTTC
CASSPGLATWSSYNEQFF
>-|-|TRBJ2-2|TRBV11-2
TGTGCCAGCAGCTTAATACGGCGGATTAACACCGGGGAGCTGTTTTTT
CASSLIRRINTGELFF
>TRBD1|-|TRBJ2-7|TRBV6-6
TGTGCCAGCAGTTCCCCGTCCGGGACAGGGTCCTACGAGCAGTACTTC
CASSSPSGTGSYEQYF
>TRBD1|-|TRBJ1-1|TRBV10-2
TGCGCCAGCAGTACGGACAGGGCCACTGAAGCTTTCTTT
CASSTDRATEAFF
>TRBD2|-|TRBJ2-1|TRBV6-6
TGTGCCAGCACCTTAGCGGGAGGGAACTACAATGAGCAGTTCTTC
CASTLAGGNYNEQFF
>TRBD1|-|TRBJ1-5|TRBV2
TGTGCCAGCAGCGAAGCGACCGGGACAGGGGTCCAGCCCCAGCATTTT
CASSEATGTGVQPQHF
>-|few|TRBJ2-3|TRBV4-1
TGCGCCAGCAGCCCGGGGGATCAGACAGATACGCAGTATTTT
CASSPGDQTDTQYF
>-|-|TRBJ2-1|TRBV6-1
TGTGCCAGCAGTGAGGGGACACCAAACTACAATGAGCAGTTCTTC
CASSEGTPNYNEQFF